This entry concerns a single T cell receptor beta chain. The protocol was immunoSEQ multiplex PCR, while the TCRdb copy is restricted to in-frame clones and leaves out a portion. Of about 350,000 clones listed, around 88% are singletons. As for treatment: over 15 received Ad26.COV2.S at low or high dose, single or two shots; roughly five received placebo; per-sample allocation not given. Specimen acquisition occurred on day 63 following the initial vaccine or placebo injection. The vaccine antigen was prefusion-stabilized Wuhan SARS-CoV-2 spike. The data derive from a study of Ad26.COV2.S vaccination and SARS-CoV-2 variants. About the study: Intramuscular Ad26.COV2.S doses were given once or twice, 56 days apart.

The sequencing used peripheral blood, collected in a trial of Ad26.COV2.S vaccine versus placebo. The source of this sequence is a person between 18 and 59 years old who received the Ad26.COV2.S COVID-19 vaccine or a placebo.

The CDR3 DNA follows: TGTGCCAGCAGCTTGTGGAGCAGGGGAGGCGAGCAGTACTTC. Its protein product is CASSLWSRGGEQYF. The chain couples TRBV5-6 to TRBJ2-7; either TRBD1 or TRBD2 may fit D (6 bases each). There are 14 residues in the CDR3. Deletions cut 1 base from V and 6 bases from J, with 14 bases between. Germline CDR1 is SGHDT and CDR2 is YYEEEE.